The 17 T cell receptor beta chains in this list originate from one sample, sequenced in a study of cytomegalovirus exposure and HLA in healthy donors. The PCR made use of 60 Vbeta and 13 Jbeta primers. Repertoires were generated with immunoSEQ multiplex PCR, while TCRdb's copy carries only in-frame clones and drops some. The table lists 55,000 or so clones, almost 85% of them singletons. Sequences were obtained from PBMCs. These receptors were taken from a man aged 45-65 years in good health and CMV-seronegative.

This chain connects TRBV6-1 to TRBJ2-3; the match to TRBD2 covers 9 bases. This CDR3 contains 15 residues. The J segment lost 0 bases and the V segment lost 7 bases, leaving 5 bases of the junction unmatched. From germline, CDR1 is MNHNS and CDR2 SASEGT. The CDR3 protein is CASTKAGGSTDTQYF. CDR3 in DNA: TGTGCCAGCACCAAAGCGGGGGGCAGCACAGATACGCAGTATTTT.

This clone has just a few counts. This CDR3 reads CASSLASRNQGLSYGYTF. The CDR3 nucleotides read TGTGCCAGCAGCTTAGCGTCCCGCAACCAGGGTTTGAGCTATGGCTACACCTTC. The J gene is TRBJ1-2, the V gene TRBV7-2; TRBD1 might be the D (5 bases). This CDR3 spans 18 amino acids. Germline V lookup: CDR1 SGHTA, CDR2 FQGNSA. V was cut by 0 bases and J by 4 bases, with 21 bases left in between. Looking up the rest from reference TRBV7-2 and TRBJ1-2 gives the full variable domain: GAGVSQSPSNKVTEKGKDVELRCDPISGHTALYWYRQSLGQGLEFLIYFQGNSAPDKSGLPSDRFSAERTGGSVSTLTIQRTQQEDSAVYLCASSLASRNQGLSYGYTFGSGTRLTVV.

V is TRBV5-6 and J is TRBJ1-5; D perhaps matches TRBD1 (5 bases). Germline CDR1 is SGHDT and CDR2 is YYEEEE. The CDR3 runs 12 residues. The ends were cut back, 4 bases at V and 6 bases at J, with 8 bases in the middle. The DNA for the CDR3 is TGTGCCAGCAGCCGGGGGGGTCAGCCCCAGCATTTT. Its translation is CASSRGGQPQHF.

CDR3 in DNA: TGCGCCAGCAGCCAAGATCTGGGGCCCTCGCTCTCTGGGGCCAACGTCCTGACTTTC. This encodes CASSQDLGPSLSGANVLTF. The chain combines TRBV4-3 with TRBJ2-6; TRBD1 might be the D (5 bases). V lost 0 bases, J lost 0 bases, and 15 bases lay in between. This CDR3 has 19 amino acids. Per germline, CDR1 LGHNA and CDR2 YSLEER.

This chain uses TRBV7-2 with TRBJ2-1, with D perhaps matching TRBD2 (7 bases). With 0 bases removed from V and 5 bases from J, the gap between germline ends came to 14 bases. Germline values: CDR1 SGHTA, CDR2 FQGNSA. This CDR3 has 16 amino acids. The chain's CDR3 is CASSLAYGEGDNEQFF. DNA of the CDR3: TGTGCCAGCAGCTTAGCGTATGGGGAGGGGGACAATGAGCAGTTCTTC.

For this clone: This specimen includes other DNA sequences encoding the same CDR3. The chain uses TRBV7-9 and TRBJ2-2; 8 bases are shared with TRBD2. The CDR3 extends over 13 amino acids. Trimming took 8 bases from V and 4 from J; bases not matched to a gene: 3. Germline lookup yields CDR1 SEHNR and CDR2 FQNEAQ (reference sequence). The CDR3, as DNA: TGTGCCAGCCAGGGACTAGGCACCGGGGAGCTGTTTTTT. It specifies CASQGLGTGELFF.

V is TRBV9 and J is TRBJ2-2; unclear D gene. V dropped 2 bases and J dropped 2 bases, with 7 bases sitting between them. Germline loops: CDR1 SGDLS, CDR2 YYNGEE. CDR3 length: 14 amino acids. The DNA for the CDR3 is TGTGCCAGCAGCGTCCAGGATAACACCGGGGAGCTGTTTTTT. Translation: CASSVQDNTGELFF.

The J gene is TRBJ1-4, the V gene TRBV14; tentatively, D is TRBD1 (5 bases). Between the trimmed V and J ends, which lost 5 bases and 16 bases, there was a span of 17 bases. The CDR3 is made up of 12 amino acids. Per the germline V gene, CDR1 is SGHDN and CDR2 is FVKESK. The CDR3 DNA follows: TGTGCCAGCAGCTCCAAAGCGGGGGGACCGTTTTTT. Protein: CASSSKAGGPFF. Supplemented by reference TRBV14 and TRBJ1-4, the full variable domain reads EAGVTQFPSHSVIEKGQTVTLRCDPISGHDNLYWYRRVMGKEIKFLLHFVKESKQDESGMPNNRFLAERTGGTYSTLKVQPAELEDSGVYFCASSSKAGGPFFGSGTQLSVL.

The rearrangement joins TRBV28 to TRBJ1-4; perhaps TRBD1 as D (6 bases). Germline V gene lookup returns CDR1 MDHEN and CDR2 SYDVKM. V was clipped by 7 bases and J by 1 base, with 10 bases between them. There are 14 residues in the CDR3. The CDR3, as DNA: TGTGCCAGCAAGGGGGGGGGAACTAATGAAAAACTGTTTTTT. This encodes CASKGGGTNEKLFF.

With respect to this clone: At one of its ends the junction is not consistent with the germline gene, which may arise from a read error. V gene TRBV6-1 combines with J gene TRBJ1-6, with D unresolved. Per germline, CDR1 MNHNS and CDR2 SASEGT. This CDR3 is built from 13 residues. DNA for the CDR3: TGTGCCAGCAGGGAAGGTATAGTCCGGCCCCTCCACTTT. It yields the protein CASREGIVRPLHF.

V is TRBV9 and J is TRBJ2-3, with D tentatively TRBD2 (6 bases). V was pared by 4 bases and J by 0 bases, with 21 bases between. Germline CDR1 reads SGDLS; CDR2 reads YYNGEE. The CDR3 runs to 18 residues. Here the CDR3 DNA reads TGTGCCAGCAGCCCCCGGGACTCGGGGTTAGGAAGCACAGATACGCAGTATTTT. It is translated as CASSPRDSGLGSTDTQYF.

This chain links TRBV4-3 with TRBJ2-2; D gene ambiguous. Trimming took off 0 bases at V and 5 bases at J, with 13 bases between the two ends. Germline V gene lookup returns CDR1 LGHNA and CDR2 YSLEER. The CDR3 length is 16 residues. The CDR3 loop is CASSQDLLARTGELFF. CDR3 DNA sequence: TGCGCCAGCAGCCAAGATTTGTTAGCACGAACCGGGGAGCTGTTTTTT.

The V call is TRBV7-9, the J call TRBJ2-1, with 12 bases matching TRBD2. V dropped 4 bases and J dropped 7; count of bases not matched to a gene: 8. This CDR3 comprises 16 residues. The germline V gene encodes CDR1 SEHNR and CDR2 FQNEAQ (reference sequence). The CDR3 spells CASSYTSGGRKNEQFF. The DNA for the CDR3 is TGTGCCAGCAGCTATACTAGCGGGGGGCGGAAAAATGAGCAGTTCTTC.

The V gene is TRBV27, the J gene TRBJ1-2; TRBD1 is a possible D gene (5 bases). Deletions cut 6 bases from V and 5 bases from J, with 10 bases between. Germline V gives CDR1 MNHEY, CDR2 SMNVEV (reference sequence). CDR3 length: 12 amino acids. The CDR3 DNA is TGTGCCAGCAGCGGGGGGGGGTATGGCTACACCTTC. Translation gives CASSGGGYGYTF.

The rearrangement uses TRBV6-5 and TRBJ2-7; 9 bases agree with TRBD1. With V trimmed by 7 bases and J by 4 bases, 8 bases remained unmatched. Germline V CDR1 and CDR2: MNHEY, SVGAGI. CDR3 size: 14 residues. In DNA, the CDR3 is TGTGCCAGCAAGCTCACAGGGGGCGTTTACGAGCAGTACTTC. This gives the protein CASKLTGGVYEQYF.

The CDR3 sequence: CASSGSDRGRAISGNTIYF. CDR3 coding DNA: TGTGCCAGCAGTGGATCAGACAGGGGGCGGGCGATCTCTGGAAACACCATATATTTT. The chain uses TRBV6-1 and TRBJ1-3, with 10 bases lining up with TRBD1. This CDR3 is built from 19 residues. The V segment lost 4 bases and the J segment 0 bases; nucleotides outside the gene matches: 12. CDR1 MNHNS and CDR2 SASEGT come from the germline V gene.

The chain is built from TRBV18 and TRBJ1-6, with 9 bases identical to TRBD1. The J segment lost 9 bases and the V segment lost 1 base, leaving 7 bases of the junction unmatched. Germline V CDR1 and CDR2: KGHSH, LQKENI. There are 16 residues in the CDR3. As DNA, the CDR3 is TGTGCCAGCTCACCACAGAGACAGGGGGACGCTTCACCCCTCCACTTT. Protein: CASSPQRQGDASPLHF.